This TCR beta chain appears in the sequencing data of a study of CD8 T cells in Susac syndrome (dated by TCRdb to the late 2010s). Context from the whole study: Whether CD8+ T cell activation and differentiation in Susac syndrome was antigen driven was tested using repertoire sequencing.

RNA was extracted using the RNeasy kit, and roughly 0.45 to 1 ug of the RNA was reverse transcribed with random hexamers. The immunoSEQ multiplex PCR assay, covering 54 Vbeta and 13 Jbeta segments, was used to amplify TCR beta CDR3 regions. PCR amplification bias was corrected using a synthetic template baseline for primer optimization and computational correction. Concerning the study's data processing: Reads were annotated to V, D and J genes according to IMGT and were analyzed with immunoSEQ Analyzer, with only productive sequences retained. Clonality was computed as one minus Shannon entropy normalized by log2 of the number of productive unique sequences. For each patient and control, public and private clones were evaluated among the 100 most prevalent clones. A clone was defined as Susac-specific if it was absent from the healthy and MS cohorts, from some 1,100 published viral clones and from other ImmuneACCESS disease sequences. The public sequencing data were trimmed at Q25 with fastp and processed into clonotypes with MiXCR by TCRdb, which kept only in-frame beta chains. When rows share a CDR3 protein, they turn into one entry using the most common DNA and genes. The V and J calls here are based on TCRdb, not the publication. This sample gives approximately 110,000 distinct CDR3 sequences in total; just under 95% of them show up just once. The top ten clones comprise roughly 0.087% of the sample.

High-throughput TCR beta sequencing profiled peripheral blood CD8+ and CD4+ T cells from healthy donors, Susac syndrome patients and multiple sclerosis patients. Healthy donors were included as age- and sex-matched controls. Bulk CD8+ and CD4+ T cells were purified by magnetic negative isolation, while CD8+ TEMRA cells were enriched using FACS. Blood was drawn into EDTA tubes, processed within 24 hours, and PBMCs were isolated by density gradient centrifugation. PBMCs intended for TCR sequencing were cryopreserved in liquid nitrogen and thawed later in a water bath at 37 degrees C. The sorted or isolated CD4+, CD8+ and CD8+ TEMRA cells had a purity of 90% or higher. On this clonotype: What antigen it recognizes has not been identified. The input lacks base qualities; no much larger clone sits a single base away.

Results the study describes overall, beyond this receptor: The study acknowledged that relatively few individuals were included in the TCR sequencing and HLA analysis.

Taken from the germline V gene, the CDR1 and CDR2 loops are SGHAT and FQNNGV. Trimming takes 5 bases off V and 8 bases off J; junction bases not matched to a gene: 9. Its CDR3 holds 15 amino acids, cysteine through phenylalanine. The entry retains the CDR3 DNA only, 45 bases that are in frame from base 1. The sequencing input was CD4+ T cells from PBMCs. This receptor was taken from a human donor in good health. The chain was built from TRBV11-2 and TRBJ2-1, and TRBD1 aligns with 10 junction nucleotides. Here the CDR3 is given as CASSPLGQGVHEQFF. The bases are TGTGCCAGCAGCCCCCTCGGACAGGGGGTTCATGAGCAGTTCTTC.